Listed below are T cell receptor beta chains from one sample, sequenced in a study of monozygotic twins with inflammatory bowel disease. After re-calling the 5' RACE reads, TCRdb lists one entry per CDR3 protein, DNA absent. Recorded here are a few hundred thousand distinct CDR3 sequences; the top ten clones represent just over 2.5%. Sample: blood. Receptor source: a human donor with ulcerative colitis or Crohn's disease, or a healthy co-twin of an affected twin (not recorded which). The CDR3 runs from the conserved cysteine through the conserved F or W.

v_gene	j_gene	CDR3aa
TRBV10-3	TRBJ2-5	CATSQPSQETQYF
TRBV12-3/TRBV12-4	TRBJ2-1	CASSTPGQANNEQFF
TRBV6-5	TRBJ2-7	CASSYSDRSYEQYF
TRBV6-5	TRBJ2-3	CASSYSLSETDTQYF
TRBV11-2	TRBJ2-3	CASSHFDGDTQYF
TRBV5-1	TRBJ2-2	CASSPGQSPGELFF
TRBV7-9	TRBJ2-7	CASSLAKRQGPNEQYF
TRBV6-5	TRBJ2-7	CASRLTGTGAHEQYF
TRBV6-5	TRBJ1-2	CASRDRDRGRYTF
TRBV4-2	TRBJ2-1	CASSQESYNEQFF
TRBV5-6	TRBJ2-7	CASSWLAQAPEQYF
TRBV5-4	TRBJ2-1	CASSLRTTYNEQFF
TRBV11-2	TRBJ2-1	CASSMGTSNEQFF
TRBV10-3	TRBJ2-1	CAISQPKPTDMGEQFF
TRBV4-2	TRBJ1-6	CASSQDRQGLGTYNSPLHF
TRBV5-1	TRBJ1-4	CASRPNRGWGEKLFF
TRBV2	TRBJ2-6	CASVEEGTGANVLTF
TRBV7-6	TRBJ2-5	CASTSGYQETQYF
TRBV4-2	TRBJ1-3	CASSPSGKQDTIYF
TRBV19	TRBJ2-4	CASSFERVLAKNIQYF
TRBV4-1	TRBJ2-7	CASSQDLFQGGYEQYF
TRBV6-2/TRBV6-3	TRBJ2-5	CASRDRQETQYF
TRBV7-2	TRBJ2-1	CASSYRAGDEQFF
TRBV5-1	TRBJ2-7	CASSVSGLKSYEQYF
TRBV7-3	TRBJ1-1	CASSLRAPPAEAFF
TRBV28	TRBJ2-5	CASTGRGQETQYF
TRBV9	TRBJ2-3	CASSVVGSGGSDTQYF
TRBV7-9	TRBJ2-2	CASSPDRVRNTGELFF
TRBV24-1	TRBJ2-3	CATTDSGTDTQYF
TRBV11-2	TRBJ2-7	CASSPTRDKSSYEQYF
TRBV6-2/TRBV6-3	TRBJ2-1	CASSYSYPPTSTHEQFF
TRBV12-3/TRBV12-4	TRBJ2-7	CASSLQGNTYEQYF
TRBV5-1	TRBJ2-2	CASSLLPATGELFF
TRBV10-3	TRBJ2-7	CAISDPSQGDEQYF
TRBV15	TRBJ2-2	CATSRDWTSGATGELFF
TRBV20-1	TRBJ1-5	CSARGDYSNQPQHF
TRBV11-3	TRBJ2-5	CASSSELKTQYF
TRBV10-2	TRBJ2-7	CASSGAPGQGRAYEQYF
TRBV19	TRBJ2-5	CASSIDLSWHIETQYF
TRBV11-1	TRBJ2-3	CASSEPSGLADKSTDTQYF
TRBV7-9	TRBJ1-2	CASSLELGGSGYTF
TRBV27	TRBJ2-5	CASAIGRRETQYF
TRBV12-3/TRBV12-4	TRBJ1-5	CASSLVVSNQPQHF
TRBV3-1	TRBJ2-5	CASSQGLFVGVQETQYF
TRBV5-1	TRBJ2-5	CASSLVRSVETQYF
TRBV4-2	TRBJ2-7	CASSQAASLSLYEQYF
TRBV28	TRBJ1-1	CASSPRRTNTEAFF
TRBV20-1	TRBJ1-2	CSARDRAEGGYTF
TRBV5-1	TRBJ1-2	CASSLGDRIYGYTF
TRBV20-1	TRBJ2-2	CSARDEGGAKTGELFF
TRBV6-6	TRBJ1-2	CASRSGNYGYTF
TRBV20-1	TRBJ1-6	CSARDAGLSSYNSPLHF
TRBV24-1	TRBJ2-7	CATSEGGTTAKQYF
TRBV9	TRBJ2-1	CASSNSGTPYNEQFF
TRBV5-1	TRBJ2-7	CASYSDYYEQYF
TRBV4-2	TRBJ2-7	CASSQEVAGGRSEQYF
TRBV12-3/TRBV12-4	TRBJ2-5	CASGAGEETQYF
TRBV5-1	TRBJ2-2	CASSFLAGANTGELFF